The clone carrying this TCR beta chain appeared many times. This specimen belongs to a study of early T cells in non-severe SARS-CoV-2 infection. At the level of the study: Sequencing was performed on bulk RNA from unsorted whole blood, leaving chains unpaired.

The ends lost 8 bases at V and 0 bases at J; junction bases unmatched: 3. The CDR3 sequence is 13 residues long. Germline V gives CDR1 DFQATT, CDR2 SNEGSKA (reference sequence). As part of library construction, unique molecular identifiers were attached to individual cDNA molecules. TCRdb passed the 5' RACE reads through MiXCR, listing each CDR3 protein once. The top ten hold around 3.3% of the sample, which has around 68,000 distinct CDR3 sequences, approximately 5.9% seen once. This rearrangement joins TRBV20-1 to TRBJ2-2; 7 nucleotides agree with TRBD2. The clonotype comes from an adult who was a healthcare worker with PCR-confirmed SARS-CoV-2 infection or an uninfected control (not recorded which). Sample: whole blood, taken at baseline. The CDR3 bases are TGCAGTTATAGCGGGCCGAACACCGGGGAGCTGTTTTTT. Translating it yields CSYSGPNTGELFF.